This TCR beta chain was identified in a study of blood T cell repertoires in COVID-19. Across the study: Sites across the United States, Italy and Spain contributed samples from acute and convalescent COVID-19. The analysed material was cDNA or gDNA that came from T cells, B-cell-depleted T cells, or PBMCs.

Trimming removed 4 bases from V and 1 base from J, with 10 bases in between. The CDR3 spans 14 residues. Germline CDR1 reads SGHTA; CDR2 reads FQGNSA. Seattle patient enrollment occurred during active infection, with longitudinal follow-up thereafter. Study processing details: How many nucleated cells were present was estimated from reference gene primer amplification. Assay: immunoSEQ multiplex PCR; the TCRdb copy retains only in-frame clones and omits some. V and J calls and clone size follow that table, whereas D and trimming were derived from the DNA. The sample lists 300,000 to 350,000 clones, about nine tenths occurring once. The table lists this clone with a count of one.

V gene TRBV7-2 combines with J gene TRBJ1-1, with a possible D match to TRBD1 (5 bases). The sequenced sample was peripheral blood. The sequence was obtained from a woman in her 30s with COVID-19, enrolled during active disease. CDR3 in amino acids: CASSYPTENTEAFF. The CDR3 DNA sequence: TGTGCCAGCAGCTACCCGACAGAGAACACTGAAGCTTTCTTT. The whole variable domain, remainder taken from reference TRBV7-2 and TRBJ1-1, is GAGVSQSPSNKVTEKGKDVELRCDPISGHTALYWYRQSLGQGLEFLIYFQGNSAPDKSGLPSDRFSAERTGGSVSTLTIQRTQQEDSAVYLCASSYPTENTEAFFGQGTRLTVV.